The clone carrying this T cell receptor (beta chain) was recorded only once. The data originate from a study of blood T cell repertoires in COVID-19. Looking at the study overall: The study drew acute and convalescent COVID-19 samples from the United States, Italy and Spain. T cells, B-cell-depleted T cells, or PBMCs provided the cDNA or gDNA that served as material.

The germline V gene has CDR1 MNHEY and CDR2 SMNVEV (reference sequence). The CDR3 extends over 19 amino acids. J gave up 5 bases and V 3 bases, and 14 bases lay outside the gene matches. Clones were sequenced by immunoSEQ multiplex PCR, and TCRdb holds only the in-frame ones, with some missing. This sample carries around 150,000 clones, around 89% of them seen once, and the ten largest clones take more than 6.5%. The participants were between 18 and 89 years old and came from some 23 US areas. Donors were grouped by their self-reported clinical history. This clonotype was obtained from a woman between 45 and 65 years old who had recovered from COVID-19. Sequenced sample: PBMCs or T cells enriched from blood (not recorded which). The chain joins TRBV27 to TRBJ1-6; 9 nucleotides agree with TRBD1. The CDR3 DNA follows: TGTGCCAGCAGTTTCACAGGGGGCGCATTTCCGGGAAATAATTCACCCCTCCACTTT. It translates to CASSFTGGAFPGNNSPLHF.